These 8 T cell receptor beta chains were all obtained from the same sample, sequenced in a study of T cells in women clearing cervical HPV infection. The table came from immunoSEQ multiplex PCR; TCRdb's copy has only in-frame clones and leaves some out. The sample table sets out about 23,000 clones. The sequenced sample consisted of blood buffy coat. Receptors originate from a woman aged 18 to 75 with a cervical HPV16 infection that either progressed to CIN3+ or cleared (not recorded which).

A remark on this clone: The CDR3 extends 3 residues past the end of the read, so its final part is completed from the germline J gene. This chain links TRBV5-1 with TRBJ2-3; 13 nucleotides match TRBD2. This CDR3 is 19 amino acids long. The germline V gene encodes CDR1 SGHRS and CDR2 YFSETQ. Here the CDR3 reads CASSPRGSGLAGIGGAQYF. The part of the CDR3 DNA that was read is TGCGCCAGCAGCCCCCGGGGTTCGGGACTAGCGGGAATTGGGGGGGCG.

As concerns this clone: The read terminates 3 residues ahead of where the CDR3 ends, so the germline J gene completes it. V usage is TRBV7-2 and J usage is TRBJ2-3; D remains unclear. The CDR3 covers 15 residues. Germline-derived CDR1 and CDR2 are SGHTA and FQGNSA. The germline V and J ends were trimmed by 1 base and 2 bases, with 10 bases remaining between them. This CDR3 is CASSLVRAPTDTQYF. Incomplete CDR3 DNA: TGTGCCAGCAGCTTAGTTAGGGCTCCCACAGATACG.

The sequenced CDR3 bases are TGTGCCAGCAGTAGCGGGGGATTAGATACG. Amino acid sequence: CASSSGGLDT. The whole CDR3 sequence is CASSSGGLDTQYF. This rearrangement joins TRBV6-2 or TRBV6-3 to TRBJ2-3, with TRBD2 identical over 8 bases. The CDR3 is cut off 3 residues early in the read; its end comes from the germline J gene. This CDR3 spans 13 amino acids. Germline V gene lookup returns CDR1 MNHEY and CDR2 SVGEGT. V lost 5 bases and J lost 5; bases outside the gene matches: 3.

Comment on this clone: The read halts 3 residues ahead of the CDR3 end, with the missing end drawn from the germline J gene. The V call is TRBV6-4, the J call TRBJ1-1; D ambiguous. CDR3 length: 13 amino acids. Trimming shortened V by 5 bases and J by 4 bases, and 11 bases separated the two germline ends. Germline lookup yields CDR1 MRHNA and CDR2 SNTAGT. The part of the CDR3 DNA that was read is TGTGCCAGCAGTTCCGACGGCGGCACTGAA. It encodes CASSSDGGTE. The whole CDR3 region reads CASSSDGGTEAFF.

Remarks on this clone: The CDR3 is cut off 3 residues early in the read; its end comes from the germline J gene. The chain joins TRBV7-9 to TRBJ1-3; D unresolved. V lost 1 base and J 5 bases, leaving 6 bases between the germline ends. The CDR3 totals 13 residues. Germline values: CDR1 SEHNR, CDR2 FQNEAQ (reference sequence). The covered CDR3 bases are TGTGCCAGCAGCTTAGGTGTCAGAAACACC. Residues: CASSLGVRNT. The whole CDR3 region reads CASSLGVRNTIYF.

About this clone: The read ends 3 residues before the CDR3 terminus; that terminus is restored from the germline J gene. The rearrangement links TRBV10-2 to TRBJ1-1; D is ambiguous. CDR1 WSHSY and CDR2 SAAADI come from the germline V gene. The CDR3 totals 12 residues. Between the trimmed V and J ends, which lost 5 bases and 3 bases, there was a span of 7 bases. The CDR3 region is CASSYTYTEAFF. CDR3 DNA, as far as it was read: TGCGCCAGCAGTTACACGTACACTGAA.

Of note for this clone: The DNA ends 3 residues before the CDR3 does, and the rest of the CDR3 is filled in from the germline J gene. V usage is TRBV10-1 and J usage is TRBJ2-2; 10 positions agree with TRBD2. V trimming: 5 bases; J trimming: 6 bases; junction bases outside the gene matches: 6. This CDR3 comprises 15 residues. The V gene's germline CDR1 is WNHNN and CDR2 SYGVQD (reference sequence). Partial CDR3 DNA: TGCGCCAGCAGTACCGTAGCGGGAGGCTCCGGGGAG. It codes for CASSTVAGGSGE. The entire CDR3 reads CASSTVAGGSGELFF.

Comment on this clone: Read coverage stops 3 residues before the CDR3 terminus; the germline J gene supplies the remainder. V gene TRBV2 combines with J gene TRBJ2-2; 9 bases are a match to TRBD1. This CDR3 is 13 amino acids long. Looked up from germline, CDR1 is SNHLY and CDR2 is FYNNEI. CDR3 in amino acids: CASGDREGGPLFF. CDR3 DNA, as far as it was read: TGTGCCAGCGGGGACAGGGAGGGGGGACCG.